The entry that follows covers one T cell receptor beta chain sequence. What it binds is not known. The sample comes from a study of cytomegalovirus exposure and HLA in healthy donors. Study-wide background: Around 85 million unique TCR sequences came from HLA-typed donors in an early release. Most genotyped donors, around 78% of about 400, had Caucasian-associated genetic ancestry.

V was clipped by 3 bases and J by 4 bases, with 9 bases between them. The CDR3 covers 13 residues. Germline CDR1 reads LNHDA; CDR2 reads SQIVND (reference sequence). 60 Vbeta and 13 Jbeta primers were used in PCR. Profiled with immunoSEQ multiplex PCR; TCRdb holds only in-frame clones, not every one. The sample lists approximately 190,000 clones, over 65% seen once, with approximately 2.4% in the top ten. Though nominally healthy at sampling, donors likely had unrecorded immune exposures. Study-wide results and caveats: V segments that were indistinguishable, TRBV6-2 and TRBV6-3 among them, were omitted from analysis.

Material for sequencing was PBMCs. This TCR was recovered from a woman aged 45-59 years in good health and CMV-seropositive. The rearrangement uses TRBV19 and TRBJ1-1; the D is unclear. The CDR3 DNA sequence: TGTGCCAGTAGTATTGTAGGGAGCACTGAAGCTTTCTTT. It specifies CASSIVGSTEAFF.